This TCR beta chain is drawn from a study of identifying expanded T cells in peripheral blood. Broader study findings: Across healthy donors, higher total template counts meant significantly greater two-week count variance. Differentially abundant clones: 0.95 to 1.5 between replicates, 16.4 at around 14 days, 19 to 20 at four.

V lost 6 bases and J 7 bases, leaving 18 bases between the germline ends. There are 14 residues in the CDR3. Germline V gene data show CDR1 as SGHTA and CDR2 as FQGTGA. Collection occurred without any documented infections or immune events in donors. This clone has more than one count but fewer than ten. Its antigen is not identified. TCRdb's table, derived via immunoSEQ multiplex PCR, lists solely in-frame clones and lacks some. This sample has 85,000 to 100,000 clones, with about 87% found just once. The material sequenced was blood. This TCR came from a person aged 18 to 70 in good health. The chain uses TRBV7-3 and TRBJ1-2; D call uncertain. This CDR3 reads CASRPSQRKVGYTF. The DNA for the CDR3 is TGTGCCAGCAGGCCTAGTCAGCGAAAGGTTGGCTACACCTTC.